The rows below give T cell receptor beta chains drawn from one sample of a study of primary melanoma T cells and metastatic recurrence. The table came from immunoSEQ multiplex PCR; TCRdb's copy has only in-frame clones and leaves some out. The repertoire holds 1,500 to 2,000 clones, 75% to 85% seen once, with approximately 35% in the top ten. Sequencing was performed on melanoma tumor tissue. The receptors originated from a human donor with melanoma. CDR3s include the opening cysteine and the closing phenylalanine or tryptophan. Fields, in order: CDR3 DNA, CDR3 protein, CDR3 length, V gene, D gene, J gene, clone size. The D gene is left open where the match is weak. Rows give clone size only sometimes, using once, few, many, or a class for an expanded clone.

CDR3nt: TGCGCCAGCAGCCAAGTCCAGCGGAACACTGAAGCTTTCTTT
CDR3aa: CASSQVQRNTEAFF
len: 14
v_gene: TRBV4-1
d_gene: .
j_gene: TRBJ1-1
abundance: once

CDR3nt: TGTGCCAGCAGCTTTCCAGGGGCGCTCTACGAGCAGTACTTC
CDR3aa: CASSFPGALYEQYF
len: 14
v_gene: TRBV14
d_gene: .
j_gene: TRBJ2-7
abundance: .

CDR3nt: TGTGCCAGCAGCCCACAGGCTTGGGACACTGAAGCTTTCTTT
CDR3aa: CASSPQAWDTEAFF
len: 14
v_gene: TRBV7-6
d_gene: .
j_gene: TRBJ1-1
abundance: few

CDR3nt: TGTGCCAGCAGCTTGTCGTTGTCCGGGAAGAATGAAAAACTGTTTTTT
CDR3aa: CASSLSLSGKNEKLFF
len: 16
v_gene: TRBV11-3
d_gene: .
j_gene: TRBJ1-4
abundance: .

CDR3nt: TGTGCCAGCTCCACAGGGCAAAGGGAAAAACTGTTTTTT
CDR3aa: CASSTGQREKLFF
len: 13
v_gene: TRBV6-7
d_gene: .
j_gene: TRBJ1-4
abundance: .

CDR3nt: TGTGCCAGTAGATCGGACGGCAATCAGCCCCAGCATTTT
CDR3aa: CASRSDGNQPQHF
len: 13
v_gene: TRBV19
d_gene: .
j_gene: TRBJ1-5
abundance: .

CDR3nt: TGTGCCAGCTCGGAGGGGCAGAACACTGAAGCTTTCTTT
CDR3aa: CASSEGQNTEAFF
len: 13
v_gene: TRBV18
d_gene: .
j_gene: TRBJ1-1
abundance: .

CDR3nt: TGTGCCAGTAGTATAGGCTCCGGGGCTAGCTATGGCTACACCTTC
CDR3aa: CASSIGSGASYGYTF
len: 15
v_gene: TRBV19
d_gene: .
j_gene: TRBJ1-2
abundance: .

CDR3nt: TGTGCCAGCAGTGGTGACAGGGGTAACACCATATATTTT
CDR3aa: CASSGDRGNTIYF
len: 13
v_gene: TRBV6-8
d_gene: TRBD1
j_gene: TRBJ1-3
abundance: .

CDR3nt: TGTGCCAGCTCACCTACCGGGACAGGGAACGACTATGGCTACACCTTC
CDR3aa: CASSPTGTGNDYGYTF
len: 16
v_gene: TRBV18
d_gene: TRBD1
j_gene: TRBJ1-2
abundance: .

CDR3nt: TGTGCCAGCAGTGGGTACAGGGGTGGGGTGACTGAAGCTTTCTTT
CDR3aa: CASSGYRGGVTEAFF
len: 15
v_gene: TRBV6-8
d_gene: TRBD1
j_gene: TRBJ1-1
abundance: .

CDR3nt: TGTGCCAGCAGTTCGGCGTTCTATGGCTACACCTTC
CDR3aa: CASSSAFYGYTF
len: 12
v_gene: TRBV6-8
d_gene: .
j_gene: TRBJ1-2
abundance: .

CDR3nt: TGTGCCAGCAGGGGGACTGGGAGCCACGAGCAGTACTTC
CDR3aa: CASRGTGSHEQYF
len: 13
v_gene: TRBV6-7
d_gene: .
j_gene: TRBJ2-7
abundance: .

CDR3nt: TGTGCCAGCAGGCGAGGACAGGGGAATGAAAAACTGTTTTTT
CDR3aa: CASRRGQGNEKLFF
len: 14
v_gene: TRBV11-3
d_gene: TRBD1
j_gene: TRBJ1-4
abundance: .

CDR3nt: TGTGCCAGCAGTTACAGCAGGGGACAGCCCCAGCATTTT
CDR3aa: CASSYSRGQPQHF
len: 13
v_gene: TRBV6-8
d_gene: .
j_gene: TRBJ1-5
abundance: .

CDR3nt: TGTGCCAGCAGCCCACCACGGACAGGGGCGGATACGCAGTATTTT
CDR3aa: CASSPPRTGADTQYF
len: 15
v_gene: TRBV7-6
d_gene: TRBD1
j_gene: TRBJ2-3
abundance: .